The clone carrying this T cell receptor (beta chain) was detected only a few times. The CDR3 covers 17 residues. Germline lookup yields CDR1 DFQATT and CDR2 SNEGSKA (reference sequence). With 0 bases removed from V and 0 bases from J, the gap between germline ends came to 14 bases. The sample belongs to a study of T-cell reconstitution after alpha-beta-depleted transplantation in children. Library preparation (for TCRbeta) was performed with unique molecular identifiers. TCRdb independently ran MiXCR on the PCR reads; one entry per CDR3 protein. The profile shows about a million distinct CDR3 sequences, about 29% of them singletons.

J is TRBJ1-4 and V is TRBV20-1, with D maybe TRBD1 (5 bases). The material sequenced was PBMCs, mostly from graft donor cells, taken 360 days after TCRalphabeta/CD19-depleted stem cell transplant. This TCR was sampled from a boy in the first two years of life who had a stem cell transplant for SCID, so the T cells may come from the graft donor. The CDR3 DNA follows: TGCAGTGCTAGAGATCTGGGGGGACCCACAACTAATGAAAAACTGTTTTTT. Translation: CSARDLGGPTTNEKLFF.